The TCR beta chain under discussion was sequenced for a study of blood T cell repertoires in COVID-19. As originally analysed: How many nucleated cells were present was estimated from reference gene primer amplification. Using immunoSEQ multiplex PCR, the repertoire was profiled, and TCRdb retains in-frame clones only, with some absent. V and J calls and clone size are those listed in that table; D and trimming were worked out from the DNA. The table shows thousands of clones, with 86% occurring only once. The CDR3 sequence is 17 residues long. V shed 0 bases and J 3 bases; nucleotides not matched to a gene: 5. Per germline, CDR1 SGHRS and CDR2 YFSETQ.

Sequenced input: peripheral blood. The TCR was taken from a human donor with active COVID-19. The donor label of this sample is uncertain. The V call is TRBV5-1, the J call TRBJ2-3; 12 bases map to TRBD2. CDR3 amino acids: CASSLELTSGGTDTQYF. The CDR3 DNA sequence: TGCGCCAGCAGCTTGGAACTGACTAGCGGGGGAACAGATACGCAGTATTTT.